What follows are 19 T cell receptor beta chains derived from one specimen sequenced in a study of cytomegalovirus exposure and HLA in healthy donors. The data were produced by immunoSEQ multiplex PCR, yet TCRdb's version contains in-frame clones alone and is incomplete. The sample lists some 190,000 clones, around 86% seen once, with over 1.1% in the top ten. Source material: PBMCs. All receptors derive from a woman aged 18-29 years in good health and CMV-seronegative.

The V call is TRBV18, the J call TRBJ2-3; 9 nucleotides agree with TRBD2. J lost 7 bases, V lost 1 base, and 3 bases had no gene match. Germline V gene sequence: CDR1 KGHSH, CDR2 LQKENI. The CDR3 covers 14 residues. The CDR3 reads CASSPLAGDNTQYF. DNA for the CDR3: TGTGCCAGCTCACCACTAGCGGGGGATAATACGCAGTATTTT. The complete variable domain, with remaining parts taken from reference TRBV18 and TRBJ2-3, reads NAGVMQNPRHLVRRRGQEARLRCSPMKGHSHVYWYRQLPEEGLKFMVYLQKENIIDESGMPKERFSAEFPKEGPSILRIQQVVRGDSAAYFCASSPLAGDNTQYFGPGTRLTVL.

The chain joins TRBV5-4 to TRBJ2-3, with 8 bases lining up with TRBD1. The CDR3 length is 15 residues. The junction had 8 bases not matched to a gene; V was cut back by 6 bases and J by 2 bases. CDR1 and CDR2 from the germline V gene are SGHNT and YYREEE (reference sequence). CDR3 sequence (DNA): TGTGCCAGCACCCTGGGACAGGAACACACAGATACGCAGTATTTT. It translates to CASTLGQEHTDTQYF.

The V call is TRBV9, the J call TRBJ1-3; a weak D match, TRBD1 (5 bases). Germline V gives CDR1 SGDLS, CDR2 YYNGEE. Trimming took 4 bases from V and 0 from J, leaving 11 bases between them. The CDR3 length is 15 residues. CDR3: CASSLTASSGNTIYF. The CDR3 nucleotides are TGTGCCAGCAGCTTGACAGCATCCTCTGGAAACACCATATATTTT. Variable domain in full (rest from reference TRBV9 and TRBJ1-3): DSGVTQTPKHLITATGQRVTLRCSPRSGDLSVYWYQQSLDQGLQFLIQYYNGEERAKGNILERFSAQQFPDLHSELNLSSLELGDSALYFCASSLTASSGNTIYFGEGSWLTVV.

The rearrangement joins TRBV5-1 to TRBJ2-4; no definite D call. V was pared by 0 bases and J by 3 bases, with 10 bases between. Germline-derived CDR1 and CDR2 are SGHRS and YFSETQ. The CDR3 totals 15 residues. The CDR3 region has the DNA TGCGCCAGCAGCTTGGAGGTCTCGGGCAAAAACATTCAGTACTTC. This codes for CASSLEVSGKNIQYF. Full variable domain (rest looked up from reference TRBV5-1 and TRBJ2-4): KAGVTQTPRYLIKTRGQQVTLSCSPISGHRSVSWYQQTPGQGLQFLFEYFSETQRNKGNFPGRFSGRQFSNSRSEMNVSTLELGDSALYLCASSLEVSGKNIQYFGAGTRLSVL.

The chain combines TRBV10-1 with TRBJ2-7; D is unclear. Germline-derived CDR1 and CDR2 are WNHNN and SYGVQD (reference sequence). The CDR3 loop spans 14 amino acids. Trimming removed 0 bases from V and 4 bases from J, with 10 bases in between. CDR3 in DNA: TGCGCCAGCAGTGAGTCGGGCAGAATTTACGAGCAGTACTTC. Amino acids: CASSESGRIYEQYF.

The V gene is TRBV18, the J gene TRBJ2-1, with 7 bases aligning to TRBD2. The CDR3 length is 15 residues. V lost 3 bases, J lost 5 bases, and 7 bases stayed unmatched. Germline CDR1 and CDR2: KGHSH and LQKENI. The CDR3 nucleotides read TGTGCCAGCTCACCTACGGGGGGTGGGAACAATGAGCAGTTCTTC. Translating gives CASSPTGGGNNEQFF.

The genes are TRBV5-4 and TRBJ2-1, with 9 bases matching TRBD1. This CDR3 is 16 amino acids long. Losses at the gene ends were 4 bases for V and 3 bases for J; bases not matched to a gene: 8. Germline assignment: CDR1 SGHNT and CDR2 YYREEE (reference sequence). CDR3 sequence reads: CASSPLQGAGYNEQFF. The CDR3 region has the DNA TGTGCCAGCAGCCCATTACAGGGGGCGGGCTACAATGAGCAGTTCTTC. The full variable domain, rest sourced from reference TRBV5-4 and TRBJ2-1, is ETGVTQSPTHLIKTRGQQVTLRCSSQSGHNTVSWYQQALGQGPQFIFQYYREEENGRGNFPPRFSGLQFPNYSSELNVNALELDDSALYLCASSPLQGAGYNEQFFGPGTRLTVL.

On this clone itself: The sample carries other DNA sequences with the same CDR3. The chain employs TRBV5-1 and TRBJ2-5; D call uncertain. Germline V gene sequence: CDR1 SGHRS, CDR2 YFSETQ. V lost 0 bases to trimming and J lost 5 bases, with 5 bases between them. This CDR3 contains 12 residues. The CDR3, as DNA: TGCGCCAGCAGCTTGGCCAGGGAGACCCAGTACTTC. Translating it yields CASSLARETQYF.

The chain combines TRBV5-1 with TRBJ2-1; possibly TRBD1 for D (5 bases). The V end lost 0 bases, the J end lost 3 bases, and 7 bases lay between the germline ends. There are 14 residues in the CDR3. Per the germline V gene, CDR1 is SGHRS and CDR2 is YFSETQ. The CDR3 DNA reads as TGCGCCAGCAGCTTGGACAGGATCTACAATGAGCAGTTCTTC. It encodes CASSLDRIYNEQFF.

The chain couples TRBV2 to TRBJ1-5, with D perhaps TRBD1 (5 bases). Per the germline V gene, CDR1 is SNHLY and CDR2 is FYNNEI. The CDR3 runs 15 residues. V was trimmed by 6 bases and J by 2 bases, leaving 14 bases between them. DNA for the CDR3: TGTGCCAGCAGGCTTCAAGGGGATGGCAATCAGCCCCAGCATTTT. Its protein product is CASRLQGDGNQPQHF.

The rearrangement joins TRBV13 to TRBJ2-2; 13 bases agree with TRBD2. The V segment lost 5 bases and the J segment 4 bases; nucleotides outside the gene matches: 1. Germline V CDR1 and CDR2: PRHDT, FYEKMQ (reference sequence). This CDR3 has 15 residues. DNA for the CDR3: TGTGCCAGCAGCACTAGCGGGGGGGTCACCGGGGAGCTGTTTTTT. It encodes CASSTSGGVTGELFF.

The chain joins TRBV29-1 to TRBJ1-2, with TRBD1 identical over 8 bases. CDR1 and CDR2 from the germline V gene are SQVTM and ANQGSEA. The CDR3 is made up of 13 amino acids. The J segment lost 1 base and the V segment lost 5 bases, leaving 3 bases of the junction unmatched. The CDR3 region is CSVTTGVNYGYTF. The CDR3 bases are TGCAGCGTTACGACAGGGGTTAACTATGGCTACACCTTC.

This clone came up once. V and J are TRBV25-1 and TRBJ1-5; 7 nucleotides agree with TRBD1. CDR3 length equals 14 residues. Per germline, CDR1 MGHDK and CDR2 SYGVNS. J lost 7 bases, V lost 3 bases, and 6 bases had no gene match. The chain's CDR3 is CASSDTGVGQPQHF. The CDR3, as DNA: TGTGCCAGCAGTGACACAGGGGTGGGGCAGCCCCAGCATTTT.

The chain is built from TRBV7-2 and TRBJ1-1; D might be TRBD1 (5 bases). This CDR3 is 15 amino acids long. V was pared by 1 base and J by 3 bases, with 12 bases between. Germline values: CDR1 SGHTA, CDR2 FQGNSA. The CDR3 loop is CASSLVGGTHTEAFF. For the CDR3, the DNA is TGTGCCAGCAGCTTAGTCGGGGGGACCCACACTGAAGCTTTCTTT.

The chain carries TRBV2 and TRBJ2-7; D gene uncertain. Trimming removed 8 bases from V and 0 bases from J, with 14 bases in between. This CDR3 region has 14 residues. Germline V gene data show CDR1 as SNHLY and CDR2 as FYNNEI. CDR3 region: CASWQVGYSYEQYF. The CDR3 nucleotides are TGTGCCAGCTGGCAGGTTGGGTACTCCTACGAGCAGTACTTC.

This rearrangement joins TRBV2 to TRBJ1-1, with D unclear. The germline V and J ends were trimmed by 3 bases and 1 base, with 12 bases remaining between them. Per germline, CDR1 SNHLY and CDR2 FYNNEI. The CDR3 is 15 residues long. The CDR3 region is CASSERVIGNTEAFF. In DNA, the CDR3 is TGTGCCAGCAGTGAGCGGGTCATCGGGAACACTGAAGCTTTCTTT.

In this sample, this clone turned up once. The chain combines TRBV5-1 with TRBJ2-5, with TRBD2 matching 9 bases. Germline assignment: CDR1 SGHRS and CDR2 YFSETQ. The CDR3 has 19 amino acids. V shed 0 bases and J 1 base; nucleotides not matched to a gene: 13. Here the CDR3 reads CASSLVGPSGEQVQETQYF. Written as DNA, the CDR3 is TGCGCCAGCAGCTTGGTGGGGCCTAGCGGGGAGCAAGTCCAAGAGACCCAGTACTTC.

V gene TRBV18 combines with J gene TRBJ1-2; perhaps TRBD1 as D (6 bases). Germline V CDR1 and CDR2: KGHSH, LQKENI. The germline V and J ends were trimmed by 3 bases and 8 bases, with 13 bases remaining between them. The CDR3 is made up of 13 amino acids. The CDR3 coding sequence is TGTGCCAGCTCACCGCCAGTTACAGGGGGCTACACCTTC. Encoded protein: CASSPPVTGGYTF.

This chain joins TRBV11-2 and TRBJ1-3, with 7 bases lining up with TRBD1. Germline V gene lookup returns CDR1 SGHAT and CDR2 FQNNGV. V shed 6 bases and J 4 bases; nucleotides not matched to a gene: 6. The CDR3 totals 14 residues. The CDR3 spells CASSLQQGGNTIYF. The CDR3 nucleotides are TGTGCCAGCAGTCTCCAACAGGGGGGAAACACCATATATTTT.